This T cell receptor beta chain is from a study of cytomegalovirus exposure and HLA in healthy donors. Study-wide results and limits: TCR beta sequences numbering roughly 18,000 were associated with HLA alleles at 0.05 false discovery rate in a later analysis. Common viral pathogens seemed to be connected with several of the most significant clusters, according to a later analysis. Accurate HLA-A and HLA-B prediction from TCR beta sequences was reported for most subjects.

Notes on this clone: Antigen unknown.

PCR amplification relied on 60 Vbeta primers (plus 13 Jbeta primers). In the original analysis: The count from a later analysis was some 76 million unique TCR beta chains, some 11 million of them shared. Here immunoSEQ multiplex PCR was the method, and the copy in TCRdb shows in-frame clones only, minus some. Clone size and the V and J calls come from that table; the DNA yielded D and trimming. In the table there are approximately 150,000 clones, around 82% of which are singletons. Trimming removed 1 base at V and 9 bases at J, with 10 bases between. This CDR3 spans 13 amino acids. Per germline, CDR1 MGHRA and CDR2 YSYEKL.

The source of this sequence is a man in his fifties or sixties in good health and CMV-seropositive. The gene calls are TRBV4-1 and TRBJ2-1; D perhaps matches TRBD1 (5 bases). Specimen: PBMCs. The CDR3 loop is CASSQGVRGEQFF. The CDR3, as DNA: TGCGCCAGCAGCCAAGGAGTTAGGGGTGAGCAGTTCTTC.